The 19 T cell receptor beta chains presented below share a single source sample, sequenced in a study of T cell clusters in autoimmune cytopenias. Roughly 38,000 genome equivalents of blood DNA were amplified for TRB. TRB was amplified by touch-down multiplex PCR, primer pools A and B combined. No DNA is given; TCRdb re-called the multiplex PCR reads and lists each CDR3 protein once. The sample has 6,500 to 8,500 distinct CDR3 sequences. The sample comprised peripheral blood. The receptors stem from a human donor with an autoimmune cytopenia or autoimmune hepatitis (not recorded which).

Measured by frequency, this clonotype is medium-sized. This CDR3 reads CASGTDRTNTGELFF. The chain has TRBV19 and TRBJ2-2; the TCRdb call, TRBD1, lacks DNA for checking. Germline-derived CDR1 and CDR2 are LNHDA and SQIVND (reference sequence). The CDR3 is made up of 15 amino acids.

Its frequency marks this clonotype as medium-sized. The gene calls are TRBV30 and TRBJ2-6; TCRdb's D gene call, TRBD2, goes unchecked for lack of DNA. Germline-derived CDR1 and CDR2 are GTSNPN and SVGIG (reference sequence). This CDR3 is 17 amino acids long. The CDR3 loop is CAWSVGGALSGANVLTF.

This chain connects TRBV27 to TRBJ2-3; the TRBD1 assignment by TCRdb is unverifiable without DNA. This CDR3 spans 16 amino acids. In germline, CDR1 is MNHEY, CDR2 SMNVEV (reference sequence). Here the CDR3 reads CASSLRTGRVTDTQYF.

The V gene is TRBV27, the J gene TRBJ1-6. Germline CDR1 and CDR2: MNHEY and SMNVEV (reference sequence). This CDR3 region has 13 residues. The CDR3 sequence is CASSLSIGSPLHF.

This chain's CDR3 is CASSLFRDGGYTF. The J gene is TRBJ1-2, the V gene TRBV27; TCRdb designates TRBD1, a call that cannot be tested without DNA. The CDR3 runs to 13 residues. CDR1 is MNHEY, CDR2 SMNVEV, per germline (reference sequence).

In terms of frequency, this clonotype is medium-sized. CDR3: CASSEEGGGTEAFF. This chain connects TRBV12-3 or TRBV12-4 to TRBJ1-1. This CDR3 has 14 amino acids.

The CDR3: CASSYSGDLKPGELFF. The chain couples TRBV6-6 to TRBJ2-2; TCRdb indicates TRBD2, and absent DNA this call remains unverified. Germline V gene sequence: CDR1 MNHNY, CDR2 SVGAGI (reference sequence). The CDR3 sequence is 16 residues long.

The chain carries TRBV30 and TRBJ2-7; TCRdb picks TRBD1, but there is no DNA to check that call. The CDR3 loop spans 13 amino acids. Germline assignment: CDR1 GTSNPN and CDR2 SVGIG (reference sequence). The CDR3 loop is CAWAGTGLREQYF.

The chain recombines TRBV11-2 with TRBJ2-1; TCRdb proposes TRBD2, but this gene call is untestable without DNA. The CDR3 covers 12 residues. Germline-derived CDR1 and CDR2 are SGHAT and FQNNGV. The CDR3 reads CASSPTSGPRFF.

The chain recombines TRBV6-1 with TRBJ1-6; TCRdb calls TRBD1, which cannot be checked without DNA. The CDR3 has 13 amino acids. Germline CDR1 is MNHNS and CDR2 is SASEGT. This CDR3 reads CASSRTGNSLLHF.

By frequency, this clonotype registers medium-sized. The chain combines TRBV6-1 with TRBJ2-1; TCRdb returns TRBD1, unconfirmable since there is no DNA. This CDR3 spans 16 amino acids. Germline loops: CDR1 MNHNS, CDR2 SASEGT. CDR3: CASSSSVWDTVNEQFF.

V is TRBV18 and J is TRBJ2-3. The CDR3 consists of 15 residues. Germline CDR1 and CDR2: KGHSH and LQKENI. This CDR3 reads CASSAPGVSTDTQYF. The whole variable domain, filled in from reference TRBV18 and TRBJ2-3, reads NAGVMQNPRHLVRRRGQEARLRCSPMKGHSHVYWYRQLPEEGLKFMVYLQKENIIDESGMPKERFSAEFPKEGPSILRIQQVVRGDSAAYFCASSAPGVSTDTQYFGPGTRLTVL.

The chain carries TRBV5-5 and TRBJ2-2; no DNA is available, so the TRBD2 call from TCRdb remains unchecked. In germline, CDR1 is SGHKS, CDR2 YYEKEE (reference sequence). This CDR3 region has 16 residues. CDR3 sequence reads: CASSGHSGSGSGELFF.

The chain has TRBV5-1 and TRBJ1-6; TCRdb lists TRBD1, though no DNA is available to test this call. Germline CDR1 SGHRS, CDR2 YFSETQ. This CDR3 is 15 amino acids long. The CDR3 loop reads CASSLAGQGRSPLHF.

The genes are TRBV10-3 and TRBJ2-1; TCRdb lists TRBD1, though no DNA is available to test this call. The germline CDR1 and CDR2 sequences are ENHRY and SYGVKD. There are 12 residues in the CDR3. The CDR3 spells CAISGTGENKFF.

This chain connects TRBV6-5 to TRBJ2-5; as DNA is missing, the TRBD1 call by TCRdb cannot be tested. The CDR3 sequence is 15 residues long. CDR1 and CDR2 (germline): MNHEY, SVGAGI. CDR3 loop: CASSELPGLQETQYF.

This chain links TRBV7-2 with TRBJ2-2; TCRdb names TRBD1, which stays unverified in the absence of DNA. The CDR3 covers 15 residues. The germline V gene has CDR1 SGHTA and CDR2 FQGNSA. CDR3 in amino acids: CASSPGSGNTGELFF.

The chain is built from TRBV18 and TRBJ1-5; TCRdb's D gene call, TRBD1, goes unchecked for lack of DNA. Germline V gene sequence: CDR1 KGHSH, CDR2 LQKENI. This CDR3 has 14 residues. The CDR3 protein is CASSPQTGGQPQHF.

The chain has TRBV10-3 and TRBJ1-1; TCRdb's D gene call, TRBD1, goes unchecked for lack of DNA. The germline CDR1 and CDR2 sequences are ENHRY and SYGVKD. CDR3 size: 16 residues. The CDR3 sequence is CAISEAQGALGTEAFF.